The T cell receptor beta chain described here comes from a study of Tregs in tolerant kidney transplant recipients. Whole-study findings and limits: Few patients were studied, so findings need validation in larger groups.

V lost 10 bases and J lost 2; bases outside the gene matches: 7. The CDR3 runs to 14 residues. Germline CDR1 WSHSY, CDR2 SAAADI. In its sample, this clone was seen once. Antigen unknown. The assay was immunoSEQ multiplex PCR, and TCRdb's table has in-frame clones only and misses some. The data show more than 60,000 clones, approximately 91% seen once. The source of this sequence is a human donor who received a combined kidney and bone marrow transplant. This material consisted of CD4+ T cells from blood, taken before the transplant. The chain has TRBV10-2 and TRBJ2-7; TRBD2 agrees at 11 bases. CDR3: CATFGTSGTYEQYF. In DNA, the CDR3 is TGCGCCACCTTCGGGACTAGCGGTACCTACGAGCAGTACTTC.